Described below is a single TCR beta chain sequence and its context. The antigen it binds to is not known. No qualities accompany the bases; no much larger clone lies one base away. RNA was extracted using the RNeasy kit, and 0.5 to 1 microgram was reverse transcribed with random hexamers. TCR beta CDR3 regions were amplified with the immunoSEQ multiplex PCR assay covering 54 Vbeta and 13 Jbeta segments. Bias from PCR amplification was corrected by using a synthetic template baseline for primer optimization and for computational correction. The authors processed their data as follows. Reads were assigned to V, D and J genes according to IMGT and analyzed in immunoSEQ Analyzer, with only productive sequences retained. Clonality was computed as one minus Shannon entropy normalized by log2 of the number of productive unique sequences. For each patient and control, public and private clones were evaluated within the 100 most prevalent clones. A clone was defined as Susac-specific if it was absent from the healthy and MS cohorts, from more than 850 published viral clones and from other ImmuneACCESS disease sequences. TCRdb cleaned the public reads at Q25 with fastp, built clones with MiXCR and kept in-frame beta chains. Rows with a matching CDR3 protein are joined into one entry that keeps the most common DNA and genes. These V and J calls are TCRdb output, not the study's own analysis. The sample has some 130,000 distinct CDR3 sequences on record, more than 90% of them singletons. The ten most abundant clones make up more than 0.09% of the sample.

This record belongs to a study of CD8 T cells in Susac syndrome (dated by TCRdb to 2018 to 2020). About the full investigation: Repertoire sequencing was used to test whether CD8+ T cell activation and differentiation in Susac syndrome was antigen driven. Broader findings and caveats from the paper: The study acknowledged that relatively few individuals were included in the TCR sequencing and HLA analysis.

Peripheral blood CD8+ and CD4+ T cells from healthy donors, Susac syndrome patients and multiple sclerosis patients were profiled using high-throughput TCR beta sequencing. The healthy donors served as controls matched for age and sex. Bulk CD8+ and CD4+ T cells were purified by magnetic negative isolation, while CD8+ TEMRA cells were enriched using FACS. Blood was collected in EDTA tubes and processed within 24 hours, with PBMCs isolated through density gradient centrifugation. PBMCs intended for TCR sequencing were frozen in liquid nitrogen and were later thawed in a 37 degrees C water bath. A purity of at least 90% was achieved for sorted or isolated CD4+, CD8+ and CD8+ TEMRA cells. As encoded in the germline V gene, CDR1 is SGHRS while CDR2 is YFSETQ. V loses 6 bases of germline sequence and J loses 1 base, and the interval between the two ends is 16 bases. The CDR3 runs 15 amino acids, cysteine and phenylalanine included. Of all the DNA, just the CDR3 is kept, 45 bases in frame from base 1.

This receptor was taken from a human donor in good health. The sequencing input was CD4+ T cells from PBMCs. The rearranged segments are TRBV5-1 and TRBJ1-1, with the D gene not confidently named. The DNA sequence follows: TGCGCCAGCACGCTTGGCGACCTTCCGAACACTGAAGCTTTCTTT. Its amino acids are CASTLGDLPNTEAFF.